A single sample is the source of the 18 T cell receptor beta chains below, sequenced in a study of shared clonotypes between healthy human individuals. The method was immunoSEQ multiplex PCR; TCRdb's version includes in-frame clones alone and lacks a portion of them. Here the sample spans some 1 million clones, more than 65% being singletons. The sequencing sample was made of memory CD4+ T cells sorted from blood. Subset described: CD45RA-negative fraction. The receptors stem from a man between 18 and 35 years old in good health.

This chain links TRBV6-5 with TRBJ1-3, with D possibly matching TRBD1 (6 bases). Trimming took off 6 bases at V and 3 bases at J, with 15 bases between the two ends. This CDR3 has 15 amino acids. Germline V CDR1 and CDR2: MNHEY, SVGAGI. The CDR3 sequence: CASRSQGSNGNTIYF. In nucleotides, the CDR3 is TGTGCCAGCAGATCCCAGGGGTCTAATGGAAACACCATATATTTT.

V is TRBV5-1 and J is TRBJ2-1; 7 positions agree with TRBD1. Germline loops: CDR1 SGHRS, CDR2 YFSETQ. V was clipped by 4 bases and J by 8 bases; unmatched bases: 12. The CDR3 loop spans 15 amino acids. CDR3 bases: TGCGCCAGCAGCCTGTCCGACAGGGTGGCCGATGAGCAGTTCTTC. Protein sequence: CASSLSDRVADEQFF.

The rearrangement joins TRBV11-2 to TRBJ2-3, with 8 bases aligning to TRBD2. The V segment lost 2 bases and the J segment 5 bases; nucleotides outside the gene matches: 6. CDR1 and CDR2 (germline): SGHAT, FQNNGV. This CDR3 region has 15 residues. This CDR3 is CASSLNGRDGDTQYF. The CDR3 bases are TGTGCCAGCAGCTTAAACGGGAGGGACGGAGATACGCAGTATTTT.

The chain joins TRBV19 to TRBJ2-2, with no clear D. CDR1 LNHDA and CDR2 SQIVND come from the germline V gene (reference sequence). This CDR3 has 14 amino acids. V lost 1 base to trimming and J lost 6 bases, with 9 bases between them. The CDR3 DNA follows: TGTGCCAGTAGTATAGGTCCGGGTGCCGGGGAGCTGTTTTTT. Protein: CASSIGPGAGELFF.

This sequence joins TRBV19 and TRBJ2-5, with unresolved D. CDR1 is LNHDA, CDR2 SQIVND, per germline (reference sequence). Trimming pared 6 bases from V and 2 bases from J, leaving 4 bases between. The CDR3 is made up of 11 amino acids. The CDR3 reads CASRRQETQYF. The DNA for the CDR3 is TGTGCCAGTAGGAGACAAGAGACCCAGTACTTC.

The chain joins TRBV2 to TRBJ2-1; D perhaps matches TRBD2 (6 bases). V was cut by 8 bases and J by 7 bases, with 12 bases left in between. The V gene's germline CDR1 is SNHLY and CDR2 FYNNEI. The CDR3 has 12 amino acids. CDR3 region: CASLGGWNEQFF. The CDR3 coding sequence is TGTGCCAGCCTGGGAGGTTGGAATGAGCAGTTCTTC.

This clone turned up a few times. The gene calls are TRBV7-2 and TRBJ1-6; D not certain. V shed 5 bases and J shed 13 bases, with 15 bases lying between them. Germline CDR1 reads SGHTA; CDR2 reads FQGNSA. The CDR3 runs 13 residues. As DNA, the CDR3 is TGTGCCAGCAGCCCGTCGGGAGCCGACCCCCTCCACTTT. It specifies CASSPSGADPLHF.

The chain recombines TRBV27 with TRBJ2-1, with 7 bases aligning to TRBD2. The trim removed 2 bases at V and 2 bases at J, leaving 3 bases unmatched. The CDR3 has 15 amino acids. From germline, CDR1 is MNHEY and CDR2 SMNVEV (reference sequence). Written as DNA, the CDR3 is TGTGCCAGCAGTTTAGGGCTAGCGGCCTACAATGAGCAGTTCTTC. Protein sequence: CASSLGLAAYNEQFF.

CDR3 bases: TGTGCCTGGAGTTTATTCCAAGAGACCCAGTACTTC. It is translated as CAWSLFQETQYF. The rearrangement links TRBV30 to TRBJ2-5; D is unclear. CDR3 size: 12 residues. Looked up from germline, CDR1 is GTSNPN and CDR2 is SVGIG (reference sequence). V lost 2 bases to trimming and J lost 1 base, with 5 bases between them. Full variable domain (missing parts from reference TRBV30 and TRBJ2-5): SQTIHQWPATLVQPVGSPLSLECTVEGTSNPNLYWYRQAAGRGLQLLFYSVGIGQISSEVPQNLSASRPQDRQFILSSKKLLLSDSGFYLCAWSLFQETQYFGPGTRLLVL.

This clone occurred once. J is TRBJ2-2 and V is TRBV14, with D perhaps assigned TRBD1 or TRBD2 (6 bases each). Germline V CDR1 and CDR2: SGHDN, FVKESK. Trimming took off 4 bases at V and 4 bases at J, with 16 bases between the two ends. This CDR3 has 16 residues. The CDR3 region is CASSLSKGGRTGELFF. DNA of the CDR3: TGTGCCAGCAGCCTATCGAAAGGGGGGCGCACCGGGGAGCTGTTTTTT.

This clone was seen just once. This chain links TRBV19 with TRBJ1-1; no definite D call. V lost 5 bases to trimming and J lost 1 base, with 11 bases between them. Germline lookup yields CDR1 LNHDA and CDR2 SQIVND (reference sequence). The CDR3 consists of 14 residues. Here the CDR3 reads CASSRDKPNTEAFF. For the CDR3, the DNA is TGTGCCAGTAGTCGAGACAAACCGAACACTGAAGCTTTCTTT. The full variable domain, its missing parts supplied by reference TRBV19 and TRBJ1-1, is DGGITQSPKYLFRKEGQNVTLSCEQNLNHDAMYWYRQDPGQGLRLIYYSQIVNDFQKGDIAEGYSVSREKKESFPLTVTSAQKNPTAFYLCASSRDKPNTEAFFGQGTRLTVV.

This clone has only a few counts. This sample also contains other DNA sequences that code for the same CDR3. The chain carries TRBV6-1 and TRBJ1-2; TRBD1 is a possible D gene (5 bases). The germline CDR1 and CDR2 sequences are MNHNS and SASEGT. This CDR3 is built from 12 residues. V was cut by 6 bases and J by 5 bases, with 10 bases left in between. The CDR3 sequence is CASRTVSYGYTF. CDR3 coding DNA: TGTGCCAGCAGGACAGTATCTTATGGCTACACCTTC.

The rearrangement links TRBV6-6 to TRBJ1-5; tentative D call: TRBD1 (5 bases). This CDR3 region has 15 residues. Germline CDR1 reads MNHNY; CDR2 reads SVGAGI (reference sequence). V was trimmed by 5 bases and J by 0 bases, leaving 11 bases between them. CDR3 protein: CASSSFGGSNQPQHF. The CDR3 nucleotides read TGTGCCAGCAGTAGCTTCGGGGGTAGCAATCAGCCCCAGCATTTT.

In DNA form, the CDR3 reads TGTGCCAGTAGTATCAGCGGGGTCGGGGAGACCCAGTACTTC. Its translation is CASSISGVGETQYF. The chain carries TRBV19 and TRBJ2-5, with 7 positions matching TRBD2. Germline CDR1 LNHDA, CDR2 SQIVND (reference sequence). The CDR3 contains 14 residues. V was clipped by 3 bases and J by 5 bases; unmatched bases: 6. The full variable domain, its missing parts supplied by reference TRBV19 and TRBJ2-5, is DGGITQSPKYLFRKEGQNVTLSCEQNLNHDAMYWYRQDPGQGLRLIYYSQIVNDFQKGDIAEGYSVSREKKESFPLTVTSAQKNPTAFYLCASSISGVGETQYFGPGTRLLVL.

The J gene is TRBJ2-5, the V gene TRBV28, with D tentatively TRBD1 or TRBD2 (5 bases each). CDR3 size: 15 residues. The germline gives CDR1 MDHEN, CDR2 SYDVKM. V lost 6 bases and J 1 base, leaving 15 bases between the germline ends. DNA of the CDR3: TGTGCCAGCAGCCGACGGGGCCAGGCCCAAGAGACCCAGTACTTC. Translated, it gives CASSRRGQAQETQYF.

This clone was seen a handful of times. In DNA, the CDR3 is TGTGCCACCAGCAGGGGGGAGGCAGAGACCCAGTACTTC. Translated: CATSRGEAETQYF. The chain combines TRBV15 with TRBJ2-5; D may be TRBD2 (6 bases). Trimming stripped 3 bases from V and 4 bases from J, with 9 bases between. Germline CDR1 and CDR2: LNHNV and YYDKDF (reference sequence). This CDR3 comprises 13 residues.

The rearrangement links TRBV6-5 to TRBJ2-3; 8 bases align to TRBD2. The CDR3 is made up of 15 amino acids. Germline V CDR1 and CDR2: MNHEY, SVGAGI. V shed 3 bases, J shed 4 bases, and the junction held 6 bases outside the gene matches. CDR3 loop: CASSYREGGADTQYF. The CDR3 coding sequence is TGTGCCAGCAGTTATCGGGAGGGGGGCGCAGATACGCAGTATTTT.

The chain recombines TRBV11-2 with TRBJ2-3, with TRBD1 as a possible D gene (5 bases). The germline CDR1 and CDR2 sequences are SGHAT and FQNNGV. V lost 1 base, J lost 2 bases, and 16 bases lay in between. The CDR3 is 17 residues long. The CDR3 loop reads CASSLGAVTVHTDTQYF. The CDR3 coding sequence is TGTGCCAGCAGCTTAGGGGCCGTGACAGTCCACACAGATACGCAGTATTTT. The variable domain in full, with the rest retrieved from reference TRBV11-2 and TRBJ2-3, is EAGVAQSPRYKIIEKRQSVAFWCNPISGHATLYWYQQILGQGPKLLIQFQNNGVVDDSQLPKDRFSAERLKGVDSTLKIQPAKLEDSAVYLCASSLGAVTVHTDTQYFGPGTRLTVL.